Listed here is a single T cell receptor (beta chain). Clones were read by immunoSEQ multiplex PCR, and TCRdb kept only the in-frame ones, dropping some. The sample holds 55,000 to 80,000 clones, about four fifths seen once. J lost 1 base, V lost 2 bases, and 9 bases had no gene match. CDR3 length: 17 amino acids. Per the germline V gene, CDR1 is LGHDT and CDR2 is YNNKEL (reference sequence). This sample was taken from a study of blood T cell repertoires in COVID-19. Overall study context: From the United States, Italy and Spain came samples of acute and convalescent COVID-19. The analysed material was cDNA or gDNA that came from T cells, B-cell-depleted T cells, or PBMCs.

The origin of this receptor is a man aged 50 to 59 with active COVID-19. The sequencing input was peripheral blood. The J gene is TRBJ2-3, the V gene TRBV3-1 (or the pseudogene TRBV3-2); 7 bases are a match to TRBD2. The CDR3 here is CASSQTSGEVGTDTQYF. For the CDR3, the DNA is TGTGCCAGCAGCCAAACAAGCGGGGAAGTTGGCACAGATACGCAGTATTTT.